This T cell receptor (beta chain) was documented in a study of blood T cell repertoires in COVID-19. Method: immunoSEQ multiplex PCR; TCRdb's copy keeps in-frame clones and lacks some. This sample has 270,000 or so clones, with approximately 89% found just once. Trimming cost V 2 bases and J 0 bases, with 10 bases left between them. The CDR3 extends over 15 amino acids. Germline lookup yields CDR1 SNHLY and CDR2 FYNNEI. Sequencing used peripheral blood. The TCR comes from a woman in her thirties or forties who had recovered from COVID-19. The chain recombines TRBV2 with TRBJ2-5, with D possibly being TRBD1 (6 bases). The CDR3: CASSELQGYQETQYF. CDR3 sequence (DNA): TGTGCCAGCAGTGAACTCCAGGGGTACCAAGAGACCCAGTACTTC. Filled out from reference TRBV2 and TRBJ2-5, the complete variable domain reads EPEVTQTPSHQVTQMGQEVILRCVPISNHLYFYWYRQILGQKVEFLVSFYNNEISEKSEIFDDQFSVERPDGSNFTLKIRSTKLEDSAMYFCASSELQGYQETQYFGPGTRLLVL.